This TCR beta chain was profiled in a study of blood T cell repertoires in COVID-19. Turning to the study itself: Both acute and convalescent COVID-19 samples were obtained from the United States, Italy and Spain. T cells, B-cell-depleted T cells, or PBMCs provided the cDNA or gDNA that served as material.

Profiling relied on immunoSEQ multiplex PCR, and the TCRdb table lists in-frame clones only, not all of them. The table shows some 220,000 clones, with approximately 81% occurring only once. The CDR3 has 14 residues. The germline V gene has CDR1 GTSNPN and CDR2 SVGIG (reference sequence). After removal of 2 bases from V and 4 bases from J, the junction contained 5 bases not matched to a gene. Sequencing was carried out using peripheral blood. The chain couples TRBV30 to TRBJ1-1; 9 positions agree with TRBD1. The receptor comes from a woman of 80 years or more with active or convalescent COVID-19. The CDR3 DNA follows: TGTGCCTGGAGTTACAGGGGGCGGAGCACTGAAGCTTTCTTT. As protein: CAWSYRGRSTEAFF.